These T cell receptor beta chains were read from a single sample in a study of blood T cell repertoires in COVID-19. Only in-frame clones appear in the TCRdb table, and some are missing; sequencing was by immunoSEQ multiplex PCR. The sample contains roughly 15,000 clones, about 80% of which appear only once. The sample taken for sequencing was peripheral blood. The receptors were gathered from a woman aged 60-70 years with acute or convalescent COVID-19. The CDR3 runs from the conserved cysteine through the conserved F or W. Fields, in order: J gene, D gene, clone size, V gene, CDR3 protein, CDR3 DNA. The D gene is left open where the match is weak. Where a row states a size, it is once, few, many or the class of an expanded clone; other rows omit it.

TRBJ2-1,TRBD2,once,TRBV2,CASRYRGLAGGLNEQFF,TGTGCCAGCAGGTACAGGGGACTAGCGGGGGGTCTGAATGAGCAGTTCTTC
TRBJ1-2,NA,NA,TRBV5-4,CASSLPEVYGYTF,TGTGCCAGCAGCCTGCCAGAAGTCTATGGCTACACCTTC
TRBJ1-5,TRBD1,once,TRBV5-6,CASSAQGAQPQHF,TGTGCCAGCAGCGCACAGGGGGCTCAGCCCCAGCATTTT
TRBJ2-5,NA,NA,TRBV11-2,CASRPHPGRQGETQYF,TGTGCCAGCAGACCCCACCCAGGCCGGCAGGGAGAGACCCAGTACTTC
TRBJ2-5,NA,NA,TRBV7-9,CASSLFTGPGGKETQYF,TGTGCCAGCAGCTTATTCACCGGGCCAGGAGGGAAAGAGACCCAGTACTTC
TRBJ1-2,TRBD1,NA,TRBV15,CATSRERGGAYGYTF,TGTGCCACCAGCAGAGAGAGAGGGGGCGCCTATGGCTACACCTTC
TRBJ2-1,NA,NA,TRBV7-2,CASSLSTVGQGEQFF,TGTGCCAGCAGCTTATCGACAGTAGGTCAGGGTGAGCAGTTCTTC
TRBJ1-2,TRBD1,NA,TRBV2,CASRGDRSYGYTF,TGTGCCAGCAGAGGGGACAGATCTTATGGCTACACCTTC
TRBJ2-7,NA,NA,TRBV5-1,CASSLVVSSYEQYF,TGCGCCAGCAGCTTGGTTGTCAGTTCCTACGAGCAGTACTTC
TRBJ1-1,NA,NA,TRBV27,CASSLSQGTEAFF,TGTGCCAGCAGTTTATCGCAGGGCACTGAAGCTTTCTTT
TRBJ2-2,TRBD2,NA,TRBV29-1,CSIFSGRALGELFF,TGCAGCATATTTAGCGGGAGGGCCCTCGGGGAGCTGTTTTTT
TRBJ2-7,TRBD1,once,TRBV9,CASSVGLTRGLDEQYF,TGTGCCAGCAGCGTAGGCTTAACCAGGGGGCTGGACGAGCAGTACTTC
TRBJ1-6,NA,NA,TRBV4-1,CASSQDPNSPLHF,TGCGCCAGCAGCCAAGACCCAAATTCACCCCTCCACTTT
TRBJ2-2,TRBD1,NA,TRBV7-3,CASSRDRDTGELFF,TGTGCCAGCAGCCGGGACAGGGACACCGGGGAGCTGTTTTTT
TRBJ1-1,TRBD1,once,TRBV5-1,CASSLEDRGTEAFF,TGCGCCAGCAGCTTGGAAGACAGGGGCACTGAAGCTTTCTTT
TRBJ2-1,TRBD1,NA,TRBV6-1,CASSESPGQGLHEQFF,TGTGCCAGCAGCGAATCACCGGGACAGGGACTTCATGAGCAGTTCTTC
TRBJ1-5,TRBD1,NA,TRBV5-6,CASSASGTGKEQPQHF,TGTGCCAGCAGCGCCTCCGGGACAGGTAAAGAGCAGCCCCAGCATTTT
TRBJ2-3,TRBD2,NA,TRBV19,CASSTGTSGFTDTQYF,TGTGCCAGTAGTACCGGGACTAGCGGGTTCACAGATACGCAGTATTTT
TRBJ2-1,TRBD2,NA,TRBV11-2,CASSLIRAGAYNEQFF,TGTGCCAGCAGCTTAATTCGGGCGGGGGCCTACAATGAGCAGTTCTTC
TRBJ2-7,NA,once,TRBV12-5,CASGLVLSSPSYEQYF,TGTGCTAGTGGTTTGGTACTTTCATCGCCTTCCTACGAGCAGTACTTC
TRBJ2-3,TRBD1,NA,TRBV5-6,CASSLGGQGYTDTQYF,TGTGCCAGCAGCTTGGGTGGACAGGGCTACACAGATACGCAGTATTTT
TRBJ2-7,NA,NA,TRBV19,CASSIASSEQYF,TGTGCCAGTAGTATTGCGTCTAGCGAGCAGTACTTC
TRBJ1-2,NA,NA,TRBV2,CASSEGGVWGFGYGYTF,TGTGCCAGCAGTGAAGGGGGAGTTTGGGGTTTTGGCTATGGCTACACCTTC
TRBJ2-5,TRBD2,NA,TRBV19,CASTTGTRGETQYF,TGTGCCAGTACTACCGGGACTAGGGGTGAGACCCAGTACTTC
TRBJ1-2,NA,NA,TRBV6-5,CASSPQGGLGYTF,TGTGCCAGCAGTCCACAGGGTGGGCTTGGCTACACCTTC
TRBJ2-7,NA,few,TRBV4-2,CASSQDRIREQYF,TGTGCCAGCAGCCAAGATAGGATCAGGGAGCAGTACTTC
TRBJ2-7,TRBD1,once,TRBV27,CASSPRTGSYEQYF,TGTGCCAGCAGTCCCAGGACAGGATCCTACGAGCAGTACTTC
TRBJ1-1,TRBD1,NA,TRBV4-2,CASSQGGTGTEAFF,TGTGCCAGCAGCCAAGGTGGGACAGGGACTGAAGCTTTCTTT
TRBJ1-6,NA,NA,TRBV10-1,CASSDLLAENSPLHF,TGCGCCAGCAGTGATCTGCTCGCCGAGAATTCACCCCTCCACTTT
TRBJ2-7,NA,NA,TRBV13,CASSSESDSSYEQYF,TGTGCCAGCAGCTCAGAATCGGACAGCTCCTACGAGCAGTACTTC
TRBJ2-7,NA,NA,TRBV18,CASSPTREARDEQYF,TGTGCCAGCTCACCAACGAGGGAAGCGAGAGACGAGCAGTACTTC
TRBJ1-1,TRBD1,few,TRBV20-1,CSAGRQGQAFF,TGCAGTGCTGGCCGACAGGGGCAAGCTTTCTTT
TRBJ2-5,TRBD1,NA,TRBV29-1,CSAFTGGETQYF,TGCAGCGCATTTACAGGGGGGGAGACCCAGTACTTC